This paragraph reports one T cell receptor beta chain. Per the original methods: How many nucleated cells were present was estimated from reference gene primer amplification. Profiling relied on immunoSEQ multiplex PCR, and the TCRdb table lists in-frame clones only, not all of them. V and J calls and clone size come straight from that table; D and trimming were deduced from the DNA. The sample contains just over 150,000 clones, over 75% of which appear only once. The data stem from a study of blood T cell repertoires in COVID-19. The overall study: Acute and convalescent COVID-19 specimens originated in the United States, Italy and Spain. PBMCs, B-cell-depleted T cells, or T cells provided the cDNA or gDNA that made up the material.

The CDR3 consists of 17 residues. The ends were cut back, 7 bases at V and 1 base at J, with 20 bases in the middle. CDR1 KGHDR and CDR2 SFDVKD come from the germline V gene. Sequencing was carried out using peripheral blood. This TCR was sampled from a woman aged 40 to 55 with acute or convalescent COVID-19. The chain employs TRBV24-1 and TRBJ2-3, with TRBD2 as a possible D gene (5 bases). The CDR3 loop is CATSSGLGSLRTDTQYF. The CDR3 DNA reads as TGTGCCACCAGCTCGGGGTTGGGGTCGTTGCGCACAGATACGCAGTATTTT.